Listed below are T cell receptor beta chains from one sample, sequenced in a study of CD8 T cells in Susac syndrome. TCRdb called the immunoSEQ multiplex PCR reads again in MiXCR, with one record for every CDR3 protein. The sample has around 300,000 distinct CDR3 sequences; roughly nine tenths are singletons. Material: CD4+ T cells from PBMCs. The receptor source for this set is a human donor with multiple sclerosis. CDR3s include the opening cysteine and the closing phenylalanine or tryptophan. D genes are given only for firm matches. Only part of the rows carry a size: once, few, many, or a class if the clone is expanded.

>-|TRBV20-1|TRBJ1-5|-
TGCAGTGCAGGGCCTCCACATAGCAATCAGCCCCAGCATTTT
CSAGPPHSNQPQHF
>-|TRBV4-1|TRBJ2-7|-
TGCGCCAGCAGCTCACATAGCCGGGAGCCGCTAAGGGACGAGCAGTACTTC
CASSSHSREPLRDEQYF
>TRBD1|TRBV7-6|TRBJ2-7|-
TGTGCCAGCAGCCCCATCTTTATACCGGGACAGATCTACGAGCAGTACTTC
CASSPIFIPGQIYEQYF
>-|TRBV2|TRBJ2-3|-
TGTGCCAGCAGTGAGTCGCGGGTTCATAATACGCAGTATTTT
CASSESRVHNTQYF
>TRBD2|TRBV20-1|TRBJ2-3|-
TGCAGTGCTAGAGATCTCGGGGGGAGGGCAGATACGCAGTATTTT
CSARDLGGRADTQYF
>-|TRBV19|TRBJ1-1|-
TGTGCCAGTAGTCCTCTTATGGGCTCGGTAACTGAAGCTTTCTTT
CASSPLMGSVTEAFF
>-|TRBV2|TRBJ1-5|-
TGTGCCAGCACTAAAGATGTAGGGGGGCTCCATTCCCCCCTTAATCAGCCCCAGCATTTT
CASTKDVGGLHSPLNQPQHF
>-|TRBV7-3|TRBJ2-1|-
TGTGCCAGCAGCTCGAGAGGGGGGCAGCGCTACAATGAGCAGTTCTTC
CASSSRGGQRYNEQFF
>-|TRBV6-5|TRBJ1-1|once
TGTGCCACCTGGGCCCGCCTGGGAAGCACTGAAGCTTTCTTT
CATWARLGSTEAFF
>TRBD1|TRBV29-1|TRBJ1-4|-
TGCAGCGTTGTGGACAGGGCGGTTCATGGGAAACTGTTTTTT
CSVVDRAVHGKLFF
>-|TRBV19|TRBJ1-5|-
TGTGCCAGTAGGTACAGGGCGCAACATAGCAATCAGCCCCAGCATTTT
CASRYRAQHSNQPQHF
>-|TRBV30|TRBJ1-2|few
TGTGCCTGGAGTGGGGGCAGTGGCTACACCTTC
CAWSGGSGYTF
>-|TRBV7-2|TRBJ2-1|once
TGTGCCAGCACTCCTACTAGGTGGAATGAGCAGTTCTTC
CASTPTRWNEQFF
>TRBD2|TRBV6-5|TRBJ2-1|once
TGTGCCAGCAGTTACCTTACCACTAGCGGGTTTGACAATGAGCAGTTCTTC
CASSYLTTSGFDNEQFF
>-|TRBV11-3|TRBJ1-1|-
TGTGCCAGCAGCTTAGGAGTTGAAGCTTTCTTT
CASSLGVEAFF
>TRBD1|TRBV5-1|TRBJ2-5|-
TGCGCCAGCAGCTTGGGGACAGGGGGCGGAGAGACCCAGTACTTC
CASSLGTGGGETQYF
>TRBD2|TRBV9|TRBJ2-1|-
TGTGCCAGCAGCGTAGAGAGACTAGCGGTTTACAATGAGCAGTTCTTC
CASSVERLAVYNEQFF
>-|TRBV4-1|TRBJ2-7|few
TGCGCCAGCAGCCAAAGTACTCTCCGACTCTCCTACGAGCAGTACTTC
CASSQSTLRLSYEQYF
>-|TRBV12-3/TRBV12-4|TRBJ1-2|-
TGTGCCAGCAGAAACCAAGGAGGCTACACCTTC
CASRNQGGYTF
>-|TRBV27|TRBJ1-2|-
TGTGCCAGCAGTTTCAGTGTTGCAGGGTCTAACTATGGCTACACCTTC
CASSFSVAGSNYGYTF
>-|TRBV2|TRBJ1-1|-
TGTGCCAGCAGTGAGACAGGAGGAGGCACTGAAGCTTTCTTT
CASSETGGGTEAFF
>TRBD1|TRBV19|TRBJ2-7|-
TGTGCCAGTAGTACAGACAGGGACGTCAACGAGCAGTACTTC
CASSTDRDVNEQYF
>TRBD1|TRBV12-3/TRBV12-4|TRBJ1-1|-
TGTGCCAGCAGTCCCAAGGGGGCTCGTTTCTCTGAAGCTTTCTTT
CASSPKGARFSEAFF
>TRBD2|TRBV7-6|TRBJ2-1|once
TGTGCCAGCGTCTCGGGAGGGCGCCACAATGAGCAGTTCTTC
CASVSGGRHNEQFF
>-|TRBV6-4|TRBJ1-1|once
TGTGCCAGCAGTGAGGTGTGGGGGTCGGAAGCTTTCTTT
CASSEVWGSEAFF
>-|TRBV7-2|TRBJ1-2|-
TGTGCCAGCAGCTTAGATAGGAACTTCAGGGATGGCTACACCTTC
CASSLDRNFRDGYTF
>TRBD1|TRBV19|TRBJ2-1|-
TGTGCCACCATGGGGGACAGGAACTACAATGAGCAGTTCTTC
CATMGDRNYNEQFF
>-|TRBV23-1|TRBJ2-6|-
TGCGCCAGCAGTCAACGCGGTAGGGGGGCCAACGTCCTGACTTTC
CASSQRGRGANVLTF
>-|TRBV9|TRBJ1-1|-
TGTGCCAGCAGCGTAGCTCTGGATTGGAACACTGAAGCTTTCTTT
CASSVALDWNTEAFF
>-|TRBV12-3/TRBV12-4|TRBJ1-2|-
TGTGCCAGCAGCCTCACCGGGAACAGGAACTATGGCTACACCTTC
CASSLTGNRNYGYTF
>-|TRBV7-2|TRBJ1-1|-
TGTGCCAGCAGCTTAGGACAGAGAGGCCCTTTCGAAGCTTTCTTT
CASSLGQRGPFEAFF
>-|TRBV7-9|TRBJ2-4|-
TGTGCCAGCAGCTTAATGGGGCCAAACATTCAGTACTTC
CASSLMGPNIQYF
>-|TRBV6-2/TRBV6-3|TRBJ2-2|-
TGCGCCAGCAGTTACACGGTAGCGCCCCCCGGGGAGCTGTTTTTT
CASSYTVAPPGELFF
>-|TRBV21-1|TRBJ1-1|-
TGTGCCAGCAGCAAAGCGCTGAGAGGGGGAGAATTACGGAACACTGAAGCTTTCTTT
CASSKALRGGELRNTEAFF
>-|TRBV6-6|TRBJ2-3|-
TGTGCCAGCAGGGGGGCGGGGGACTTTGGTACGCAGTATTTT
CASRGAGDFGTQYF
>-|TRBV10-3|TRBJ2-3|-
TGTGCCATCGGGGACAGCACAGATACGCAGTATTTT
CAIGDSTDTQYF
>TRBD2|TRBV10-2|TRBJ2-3|-
TGCGCCAGCGCCGCGGGAGTGAGAGATACGCAGTATTTT
CASAAGVRDTQYF